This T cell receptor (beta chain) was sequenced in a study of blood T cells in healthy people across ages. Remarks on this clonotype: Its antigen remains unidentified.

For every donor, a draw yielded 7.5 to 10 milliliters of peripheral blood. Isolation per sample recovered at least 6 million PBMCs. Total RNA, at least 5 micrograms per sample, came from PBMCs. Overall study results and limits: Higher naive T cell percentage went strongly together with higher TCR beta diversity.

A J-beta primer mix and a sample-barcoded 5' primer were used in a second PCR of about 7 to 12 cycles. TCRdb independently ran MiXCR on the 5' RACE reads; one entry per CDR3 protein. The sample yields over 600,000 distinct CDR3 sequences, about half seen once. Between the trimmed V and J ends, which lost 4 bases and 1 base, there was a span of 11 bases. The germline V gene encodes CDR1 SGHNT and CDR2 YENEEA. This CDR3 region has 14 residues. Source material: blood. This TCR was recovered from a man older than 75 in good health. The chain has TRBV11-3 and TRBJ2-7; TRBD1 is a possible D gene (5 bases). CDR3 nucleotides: TGTGCCAGCAGCTCCAGGGCTAAGTCCTACGAGCAGTACTTC. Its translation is CASSSRAKSYEQYF.